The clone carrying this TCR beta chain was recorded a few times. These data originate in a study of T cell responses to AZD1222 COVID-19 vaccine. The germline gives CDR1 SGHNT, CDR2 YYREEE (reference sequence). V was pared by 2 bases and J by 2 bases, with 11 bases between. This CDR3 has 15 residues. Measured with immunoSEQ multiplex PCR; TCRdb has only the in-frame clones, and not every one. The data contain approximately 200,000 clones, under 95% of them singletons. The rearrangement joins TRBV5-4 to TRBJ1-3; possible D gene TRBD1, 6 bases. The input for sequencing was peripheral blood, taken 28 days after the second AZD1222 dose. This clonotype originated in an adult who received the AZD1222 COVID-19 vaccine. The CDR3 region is CASSFQAGAGNTIYF. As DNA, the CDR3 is TGTGCCAGCAGCTTCCAGGCAGGGGCTGGAAACACCATATATTTT. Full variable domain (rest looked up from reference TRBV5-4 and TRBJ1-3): ETGVTQSPTHLIKTRGQQVTLRCSSQSGHNTVSWYQQALGQGPQFIFQYYREEENGRGNFPPRFSGLQFPNYSSELNVNALELDDSALYLCASSFQAGAGNTIYFGEGSWLTVV.